The sequence of this TCR beta chain was determined in a study of technical replicates of blood from a few donors. Generated by immunoSEQ multiplex PCR, the TCRdb table keeps only in-frame clones and is missing some. Counted here are tens of thousands of clones, around 97% occurring once; the ten biggest clones make up around 0.28%. The V and J ends lost 1 base and 6 bases, in that order; junction bases with no gene match: 7. This CDR3 is 15 amino acids long. Looked up from germline, CDR1 is SGHTA and CDR2 is FQGNSA. The V call is TRBV7-2, the J call TRBJ1-1; TRBD1 agrees at 8 bases. The sequence derives from a human donor in good health. The sequenced sample was T cells isolated from PBMCs. The CDR3 loop reads CASSLEAGGSAEAFF. The CDR3 DNA is TGTGCCAGCAGCTTAGAGGCAGGGGGCTCGGCTGAAGCTTTCTTT. Using reference TRBV7-2 and TRBJ1-1 for the parts outside the CDR3, the full variable domain is GAGVSQSPSNKVTEKGKDVELRCDPISGHTALYWYRQSLGQGLEFLIYFQGNSAPDKSGLPSDRFSAERTGGSVSTLTIQRTQQEDSAVYLCASSLEAGGSAEAFFGQGTRLTVV.